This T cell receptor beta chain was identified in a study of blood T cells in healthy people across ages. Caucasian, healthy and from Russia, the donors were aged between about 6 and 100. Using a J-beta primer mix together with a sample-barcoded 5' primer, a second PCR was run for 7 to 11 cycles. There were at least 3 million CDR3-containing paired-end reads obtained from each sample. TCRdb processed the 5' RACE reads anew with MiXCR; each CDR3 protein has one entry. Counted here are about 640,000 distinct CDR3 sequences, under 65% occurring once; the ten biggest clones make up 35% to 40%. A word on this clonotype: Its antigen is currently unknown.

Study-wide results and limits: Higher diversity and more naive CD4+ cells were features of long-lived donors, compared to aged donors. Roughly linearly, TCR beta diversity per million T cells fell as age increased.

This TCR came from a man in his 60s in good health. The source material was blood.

This chain's CDR3 is CASSSSALLAGKYEQYF. CDR3 nucleotide sequence: TGCGCCAGCAGTTCCAGCGCCCTACTAGCGGGGAAATACGAGCAGTACTTC. The V gene is TRBV10-2, the J gene TRBJ2-7, with 10 nucleotides matching TRBD2. The CDR3 is 17 residues long. V was pared by 5 bases and J by 4 bases, with 14 bases of the junction left unmatched. Per germline, CDR1 WSHSY and CDR2 SAAADI.